The rows below give T cell receptor beta chains drawn from one sample of a study of blood T cell repertoires in COVID-19. The method was immunoSEQ multiplex PCR; TCRdb's version includes in-frame clones alone and lacks a portion of them. The sample consists of 300,000 to 350,000 clones, around 89% of them appearing once. Specimen: peripheral blood. Receptors originate from a woman in her twenties or thirties with COVID-19, enrolled during active disease. CDR3s include the opening cysteine and the closing phenylalanine or tryptophan. A D gene is named only where the DNA matches it firmly. The size field is filled for only some rows; it gives once, few, many or a size class.

cdr3_aa	cdr3_nt	j_call	clone_size	v_call	d_call
CASSLGPATGNYGYTF	TGTGCCAGCAGCTTAGGACCCGCGACAGGGAACTATGGCTACACCTTC	TRBJ1-2	NA	TRBV11-2	TRBD1
CASSLAGGPYVQFF	TGTGCCAGCAGCTTAGCGGGGGGGCCGTATGTGCAGTTCTTC	TRBJ2-1	NA	TRBV7-9	NA
CASSQTGATTDTQYF	TGTGCCAGCAGTCAGACAGGGGCGACCACAGATACGCAGTATTTT	TRBJ2-3	NA	TRBV11-2	TRBD1
CASSQTDSSNQPQHF	TGCGCCAGCAGCCAGACAGATTCTAGCAATCAGCCCCAGCATTTT	TRBJ1-5	NA	TRBV4-1	NA
CAITQGSDEKLFF	TGTGCCATCACACAGGGGTCTGATGAAAAACTGTTTTTT	TRBJ1-4	NA	TRBV12-3/TRBV12-4	TRBD1
CASSLTGKANQPQHF	TGTGCCAGCAGTTTGACAGGGAAGGCCAATCAGCCCCAGCATTTT	TRBJ1-5	NA	TRBV27	TRBD1
CASSLGRRSYEQYF	TGTGCCAGCAGCTTGGGGCGGAGGAGCTACGAGCAGTACTTC	TRBJ2-7	NA	TRBV5-4	NA
CAGWEANNYGYTF	TGTGCCGGATGGGAGGCAAATAACTATGGCTACACCTTC	TRBJ1-2	once	TRBV2	NA
CASSETSNYGYTF	TGTGCCAGCAGTGAGACATCTAACTATGGCTACACCTTC	TRBJ1-2	few	TRBV6-2/TRBV6-3	NA
CASSSRLTGGGNTIYF	TGTGCCAGCAGCTCCAGATTGACGGGGGGAGGAAACACCATATATTTT	TRBJ1-3	NA	TRBV11-2	NA
CASSSSQGANYGYTF	TGTGCCAGCAGCTCCTCACAGGGGGCGAATTATGGCTACACCTTC	TRBJ1-2	once	TRBV4-2	TRBD1
CASSQLIAADTQYF	TGCGCCAGCAGCCAACTAATAGCGGCAGATACGCAGTATTTT	TRBJ2-3	NA	TRBV4-1	NA
CSVGGDYLNTEAFF	TGCAGCGTTGGGGGGGACTACCTTAACACTGAAGCTTTCTTT	TRBJ1-1	NA	TRBV29-1	NA
CASSPGGSQGTQYF	TGTGCCAGCAGCCCCGGGGGGTCCCAAGGGACCCAGTACTTC	TRBJ2-5	NA	TRBV6-6	TRBD2
CASSQETGVRVTGANVLTF	TGTGCCAGCAGCCAAGAAACAGGGGTACGAGTGACTGGGGCCAACGTCCTGACTTTC	TRBJ2-6	NA	TRBV3-1/TRBV3-2	TRBD1
CASRGQGGYTQYF	TGTGCCAGCCGAGGACAGGGAGGGTATACGCAGTATTTT	TRBJ2-3	NA	TRBV19	NA
CASSPRGGSGSEAFF	TGTGCCAGCTCTCCTAGGGGGGGCTCGGGATCTGAAGCTTTCTTT	TRBJ1-1	NA	TRBV18	NA
CASSVPLRDTEAFF	TGTGCCAGCAGCGTTCCTCTGAGGGACACTGAAGCTTTCTTT	TRBJ1-1	NA	TRBV13	NA
CASSLDGGSGNTIYF	TGTGCCAGCAGCTTAGATGGAGGGTCTGGAAACACCATATATTTT	TRBJ1-3	NA	TRBV7-2	NA
CASSQDLGGTQYF	TGTGCCAGCAGCCAAGACCTCGGGGGTACGCAGTATTTT	TRBJ2-3	NA	TRBV4-2	NA
CASSRGQKSSYGYTF	TGTGCCAGCAGCAGAGGACAAAAATCGAGCTATGGCTACACCTTC	TRBJ1-2	NA	TRBV6-2/TRBV6-3	NA
CASSIGARAATYEQYF	TGTGCCAGTAGTATTGGGGCTAGGGCTGCGACCTACGAGCAGTACTTC	TRBJ2-7	once	TRBV19	NA
CASRHAAGVNTEAFF	TGTGCCAGCAGACACGCTGCAGGGGTGAACACTGAAGCTTTCTTT	TRBJ1-1	NA	TRBV6-5	NA
CAWSTQTYYGYTF	TGTGCCTGGAGTACCCAAACATACTATGGCTACACCTTC	TRBJ1-2	NA	TRBV30	NA
CASQRTVTQYF	TGTGCCAGCCAGCGCACCGTTACGCAGTATTTT	TRBJ2-3	NA	TRBV2	NA
CASSLPGTGKYEQYF	TGTGCCAGCAGCTTGCCTGGGACAGGGAAATACGAGCAGTACTTC	TRBJ2-7	NA	TRBV5-4	TRBD1
CASRGTGGAVGYTF	TGTGCCAGCAGGGGGACAGGGGGCGCGGTTGGCTACACCTTC	TRBJ1-2	once	TRBV6-6	TRBD1
CASSLALGWMNTEAFF	TGTGCCAGCAGCTTGGCGCTCGGGTGGATGAACACTGAAGCTTTCTTT	TRBJ1-1	NA	TRBV5-5	NA
CASSLAGLGTVNSPLHF	TGTGCCAGCAGCTTAGCGGGTTTGGGGACAGTAAATTCACCCCTCCACTTT	TRBJ1-6	NA	TRBV7-6	TRBD1
CASSPRSTSVPGELFF	TGTGCCAGCAGCCCCAGGTCGACATCGGTCCCCGGGGAGCTGTTTTTT	TRBJ2-2	NA	TRBV5-6	NA
CARSLVQGSYPTPYF	TGTGCCAGAAGCCTTGTACAGGGTAGTTACCCTACCCCCTACTTC	TRBJ2-5	NA	TRBV5-3	NA
CASSQEVRVLPLHF	TGCGCCAGCAGCCAAGAAGTGCGGGTGCTACCCCTCCACTTT	TRBJ1-6	NA	TRBV4-1	NA
CASSAEGEVYGYTF	TGTGCCAGCAGTGCTGAGGGGGAAGTCTATGGCTACACCTTC	TRBJ1-2	NA	TRBV2	NA
CASSAYRGRGTEAFF	TGTGCCAGCAGCGCCTACAGGGGGCGAGGCACTGAAGCTTTCTTT	TRBJ1-1	NA	TRBV7-2	TRBD1
CASSDWTGANQPQHF	TGTGCCAGCAGTGATTGGACAGGGGCCAATCAGCCCCAGCATTTT	TRBJ1-5	NA	TRBV6-1	TRBD1
CASSLRSGNTIYF	TGTGCCAGCAGCTTACGTTCCGGAAACACCATATATTTT	TRBJ1-3	NA	TRBV28	NA
CASSPTGVSTDTQYF	TGCGCCAGCAGCCCCACAGGTGTGAGCACAGATACGCAGTATTTT	TRBJ2-3	NA	TRBV5-1	NA
CASSTQGQGYSNQPQHF	TGTGCCAGTAGTACCCAAGGACAGGGCTATAGCAATCAGCCCCAGCATTTT	TRBJ1-5	NA	TRBV19	TRBD1
CASRPPRVGFYSGANVLTF	TGCGCCAGCAGGCCTCCCCGGGTTGGGTTTTACTCTGGGGCCAACGTCCTGACTTTC	TRBJ2-6	NA	TRBV23-1	NA
CASSLVGLASDTQYF	TGTGCCAGCAGCTTGGTGGGACTAGCATCAGATACGCAGTATTTT	TRBJ2-3	once	TRBV5-4	TRBD2
CASSQETRPRLETQYF	TGTGCCAGCAGCCAAGAAACTAGGCCACGGCTGGAGACCCAGTACTTC	TRBJ2-5	once	TRBV4-2	NA
CASSPRWGGQGGELFF	TGTGCCAGCAGCCCTCGCTGGGGGGGCCAGGGCGGGGAGCTGTTTTTT	TRBJ2-2	NA	TRBV7-2	NA
CASSELGVNQPQHF	TGCGCCAGCAGTGAGTTAGGGGTTAATCAGCCCCAGCATTTT	TRBJ1-5	NA	TRBV10-1	NA
CASGAEGYGYTF	TGTGCCAGCGGTGCCGAGGGCTATGGCTACACCTTC	TRBJ1-2	few	TRBV3-1/TRBV3-2	NA
CASSRIGGALDYGYTF	TGTGCCAGCAGCCGCATAGGGGGGGCGCTGGACTATGGCTACACCTTC	TRBJ1-2	NA	TRBV7-6	NA
CASSQVSFGTGGADTQYF	TGCGCCAGCAGCCAAGTCAGTTTCGGGACAGGGGGCGCAGATACGCAGTATTTT	TRBJ2-3	NA	TRBV4-1	TRBD1
CASSGLAVTDTQYF	TGTGCCAGCAGTGGACTAGCGGTCACAGATACGCAGTATTTT	TRBJ2-3	NA	TRBV2	TRBD2
CASMLELAQETQYF	TGCGCCAGCATGTTGGAGCTTGCCCAAGAGACCCAGTACTTC	TRBJ2-5	NA	TRBV10-2	NA
CASRETGTGDNEQFF	TGTGCCAGCAGAGAGACCGGGACAGGAGACAATGAGCAGTTCTTC	TRBJ2-1	NA	TRBV6-5	TRBD1
CASSLALTANTEAFF	TGTGCCAGCAGCTTAGCCTTGACAGCGAACACTGAAGCTTTCTTT	TRBJ1-1	NA	TRBV7-2	NA
CASSIPGTNEKLFF	TGTGCCAGTAGTATTCCAGGCACTAATGAAAAACTGTTTTTT	TRBJ1-4	once	TRBV19	NA
CSASSRQGHEKLFF	TGCAGTGCTAGTTCCCGGCAGGGACACGAAAAACTGTTTTTT	TRBJ1-4	NA	TRBV20-1	NA
CASSQDEDEQFF	TGCGCCAGCAGCCAAGATGAGGATGAGCAGTTCTTC	TRBJ2-1	NA	TRBV4-1	NA
CASSLGGIDAFF	TGTGCCAGCAGCTTAGGCGGGATTGACGCTTTCTTT	TRBJ1-1	NA	TRBV11-3	NA